These 26 T cell receptor beta chains originate from one sample sequenced in a study of blood T cell repertoires in COVID-19. Libraries were prepared by immunoSEQ multiplex PCR; TCRdb keeps only in-frame clonotypes and omits some of them. The sample lists approximately 230,000 clones, less than 90% occurring once. Sequencing input: peripheral blood. The receptors were gathered from a man in his thirties or forties with active or convalescent COVID-19.

The chain recombines TRBV4-1 with TRBJ1-4; 8 nucleotides align to TRBD1. With V trimmed by 4 bases and J by 5 bases, 12 bases remained unmatched. The CDR3 consists of 17 residues. Per the germline V gene, CDR1 is MGHRA and CDR2 is YSYEKL. The CDR3 DNA sequence: TGCGCCAGCAGCCCCCTGACAGGGGACCTTCCCAATGAAAAACTGTTTTTT. It yields the protein CASSPLTGDLPNEKLFF.

The chain recombines TRBV7-9 with TRBJ1-4; D is perhaps TRBD1 (5 bases). The CDR3 has 16 residues. Germline-derived CDR1 and CDR2 are SEHNR and FQNEAQ (reference sequence). Trimming removed 0 bases at V and 7 bases at J, with 15 bases between. The CDR3 spells CASSLASGAVGEKLFF. The CDR3 bases are TGTGCCAGCAGCTTAGCGAGCGGGGCAGTGGGTGAAAAACTGTTTTTT. The whole variable domain, remainder taken from reference TRBV7-9 and TRBJ1-4, is DTGVSQNPRHKITKRGQNVTFRCDPISEHNRLYWYRQTLGQGPEFLTYFQNEAQLEKSRLLSDRFSAERPKGSFSTLEIQRTEQGDSAMYLCASSLASGAVGEKLFFGSGTQLSVL.

This clone was observed a single time. The chain uses TRBV10-1 and TRBJ1-1; maybe TRBD1 (6 bases). From germline, CDR1 is WNHNN and CDR2 SYGVQD (reference sequence). The CDR3 runs to 15 residues. V was clipped by 4 bases and J by 1 base, with 13 bases between them. The CDR3 region has the DNA TGCGCCAGCAGTGCAGGGGCGCGTGGGAACACTGAAGCTTTCTTT. As protein: CASSAGARGNTEAFF.

The rearrangement links TRBV3-1 (or the pseudogene TRBV3-2) to TRBJ1-6, with D possibly matching TRBD1 (5 bases). In germline, CDR1 is LGHDT, CDR2 YNNKEL (reference sequence). V lost 1 base to trimming and J lost 9 bases, with 10 bases between them. The CDR3 loop spans 14 amino acids. The DNA of the CDR3 is TGTGCCAGCAGCCAAGTTCGGCAGGGTTCACCCCTCCACTTT. This gives the protein CASSQVRQGSPLHF.

V usage is TRBV6-1 and J usage is TRBJ2-1; perhaps TRBD2 as D (5 bases). The CDR3 has 12 amino acids. Germline V gene data show CDR1 as MNHNS and CDR2 as SASEGT. V gave up 6 bases and J gave up 7 bases, with 10 bases separating them. The CDR3 is CASSLLGNEQFF. The CDR3, as DNA: TGTGCCAGCAGCCTACTAGGGAATGAGCAGTTCTTC.

The chain links TRBV29-1 to TRBJ1-2; D remains unclear. The CDR3 consists of 13 residues. V lost 0 bases to trimming and J lost 7 bases, with 12 bases between them. Germline CDR1 SQVTM, CDR2 ANQGSEA. CDR3 bases: TGCAGCGTTGAAGAGGGCAGGCGTGGTGGCTACACCTTC. It translates to CSVEEGRRGGYTF.

The chain carries TRBV30 and TRBJ1-4, with 7 bases lining up with TRBD1. This CDR3 is 15 amino acids long. The V and J ends lost 1 base and 2 bases, in that order; junction bases with no gene match: 4. Germline V gives CDR1 GTSNPN, CDR2 SVGIG (reference sequence). The chain's CDR3 is CAWSATGWTNEKLFF. The CDR3, as DNA: TGTGCCTGGAGTGCGACAGGGTGGACTAATGAAAAACTGTTTTTT.

The CDR3 sequence is CASSLGGLNEKLFF. The CDR3 DNA reads TGTGCCAGCAGTTTGGGGGGACTTAATGAAAAACTGTTTTTT. This sequence joins TRBV28 and TRBJ1-4; weak D call: TRBD1 (5 bases). This CDR3 is 14 amino acids long. V lost 3 bases to trimming and J lost 4 bases, with 9 bases between them. CDR1 is MDHEN, CDR2 SYDVKM, per germline.

The chain joins TRBV9 to TRBJ2-1; TRBD2 matches 7 bases. The CDR3 has 15 residues. Per the germline V gene, CDR1 is SGDLS and CDR2 is YYNGEE. The trim removed 0 bases at V and 1 base at J, leaving 1 base unmatched. CDR3 DNA: TGTGCCAGCAGCGTAGGAGCGGGGTCCTACAATGAGCAGTTCTTC. This codes for CASSVGAGSYNEQFF.

The gene calls are TRBV5-1 and TRBJ2-5; 8 nucleotides match TRBD1. The germline V gene has CDR1 SGHRS and CDR2 YFSETQ. The ends lost 2 bases at V and 5 bases at J; junction bases unmatched: 5. CDR3 size: 14 residues. The CDR3 region has the DNA TGCGCCAGCAGCTTAGACAGGGGCGGGGAGACCCAGTACTTC. It specifies CASSLDRGGETQYF.

The J gene is TRBJ2-1, the V gene TRBV29-1; 8 nucleotides match TRBD2. The trim removed 1 base at V and 5 bases at J, leaving 4 bases unmatched. This CDR3 spans 14 amino acids. The germline gives CDR1 SQVTM, CDR2 ANQGSEA. CDR3 loop: CSVEVGGGDNEQFF. CDR3 nucleotides: TGCAGCGTTGAAGTCGGGGGGGGAGACAATGAGCAGTTCTTC.

This clone has just a few counts. CDR3 bases: TGTGCCAGTAGTACAGGGTGGAGCGAGCAGTACTTC. This translates into CASSTGWSEQYF. This chain joins TRBV19 and TRBJ2-7, with D possibly being TRBD1 (5 bases). This CDR3 comprises 12 residues. Germline CDR1 and CDR2: LNHDA and SQIVND (reference sequence). V lost 4 bases, J lost 6 bases, and 10 bases lay in between. Full variable domain (remainder filled in from reference TRBV19 and TRBJ2-7): DGGITQSPKYLFRKEGQNVTLSCEQNLNHDAMYWYRQDPGQGLRLIYYSQIVNDFQKGDIAEGYSVSREKKESFPLTVTSAQKNPTAFYLCASSTGWSEQYFGPGTRLTVT.

This chain uses TRBV7-9 with TRBJ1-2; 7 positions agree with TRBD1. This CDR3 has 13 amino acids. CDR1 is SEHNR, CDR2 FQNEAQ, per germline (reference sequence). Trimming took 5 bases from V and 4 from J; bases not matched to a gene: 4. CDR3 in amino acids: CASSDRAGYGYTF. Here the CDR3 DNA reads TGTGCCAGCAGCGACAGGGCGGGCTATGGCTACACCTTC.

The chain joins TRBV5-8 to TRBJ2-7, with 7 nucleotides matching TRBD2. Germline assignment: CDR1 SGHTS and CDR2 YDEGEE. CDR3 length: 14 residues. V dropped 0 bases and J dropped 6; count of bases not matched to a gene: 6. CDR3 coding DNA: TGTGCCAGCAGCTTGGGGCTAGCGGCAGGCGAGCAGTACTTC. Translated, it gives CASSLGLAAGEQYF.

The rearrangement links TRBV28 to TRBJ1-3; TRBD1 matches at 8 bases. The CDR3 contains 13 residues. The V gene end was trimmed by 8 bases and the J gene end by 4 bases; junction bases not matched to a gene: 4. The germline V gene has CDR1 MDHEN and CDR2 SYDVKM. The CDR3 loop is CASRDRFGNTIYF. The CDR3 DNA reads as TGTGCCAGCCGGGACAGGTTCGGAAACACCATATATTTT.

V usage is TRBV6-5 and J usage is TRBJ2-7; 7 bases map to TRBD2. The germline V gene has CDR1 MNHEY and CDR2 SVGAGI. This CDR3 is built from 15 residues. V trimming: 2 bases; J trimming: 3 bases; junction bases outside the gene matches: 7. The CDR3: CASSYRWGGSYEQYF. The CDR3 region has the DNA TGTGCCAGCAGTTACAGATGGGGGGGAAGCTACGAGCAGTACTTC.

This chain joins TRBV6-4 and TRBJ2-3; TRBD2 agrees at 8 bases. The CDR3 loop spans 16 amino acids. CDR1 is MRHNA and CDR2 is SNTAGT in the germline V gene. The ends lost 5 bases at V and 1 base at J; junction bases unmatched: 8. The chain's CDR3 is CASSPRSGGGTDTQYF. The CDR3 coding sequence is TGTGCCAGCAGTCCACGGAGCGGGGGAGGCACAGATACGCAGTATTTT.

The chain is built from TRBV28 and TRBJ2-3, with 8 bases lining up with TRBD1. This CDR3 has 14 amino acids. From germline, CDR1 is MDHEN and CDR2 SYDVKM. The V and J ends lost 7 bases and 4 bases, in that order; junction bases with no gene match: 7. The CDR3 DNA follows: TGTGCCAGCATTAGGACAGGGAGATCAGATACGCAGTATTTT. Protein product: CASIRTGRSDTQYF. The entire variable domain, with the rest obtained from reference TRBV28 and TRBJ2-3, is as follows: DVKVTQSSRYLVKRTGEKVFLECVQDMDHENMFWYRQDPGLGLRLIYFSYDVKMKEKGDIPEGYSVSREKKERFSLILESASTNQTSMYLCASIRTGRSDTQYFGPGTRLTVL.

The chain recombines TRBV6-5 with TRBJ1-5; D remains ambiguous. Germline CDR1 reads MNHEY; CDR2 reads SVGAGI. V gave up 6 bases and J gave up 1 base, with 10 bases separating them. The CDR3 runs 14 residues. CDR3 nucleotide sequence: TGTGCCAGCAGAACGTCTATAAGCAATCAGCCCCAGCATTTT. Translated: CASRTSISNQPQHF.

This chain uses TRBV11-2 with TRBJ2-1, with a possible D match to TRBD2 (5 bases). Deletions cut 5 bases from V and 1 base from J, with 15 bases between. The CDR3 spans 16 residues. Looked up from germline, CDR1 is SGHAT and CDR2 is FQNNGV. CDR3 sequence: CASSPLGRDSYNEQFF. CDR3 coding DNA: TGTGCCAGCAGCCCATTAGGTCGGGATTCCTACAATGAGCAGTTCTTC.

The chain uses TRBV30 and TRBJ1-5; no clear D gene. This CDR3 spans 13 amino acids. V lost 0 bases and J lost 1, with 4 bases in between. Germline CDR1 is GTSNPN and CDR2 is SVGIG (reference sequence). In nucleotides, the CDR3 is TGTGCCTGGAGTGTACAGAGCAATCAGCCCCAGCATTTT. It translates to CAWSVQSNQPQHF.

The chain recombines TRBV4-3 with TRBJ2-3; a possible D gene is TRBD2 (5 bases). This CDR3 contains 16 residues. Deletions cut 2 bases from V and 1 base from J, with 13 bases between. Germline V lookup: CDR1 LGHNA, CDR2 YSLEER. The DNA of the CDR3 is TGCGCCAGCAGCCAATCTGCGGGCCCAGGCACAGATACGCAGTATTTT. The encoded protein is CASSQSAGPGTDTQYF.

The V gene is TRBV6-5, the J gene TRBJ2-2, with 9 bases aligning to TRBD1. J lost 4 bases, V lost 4 bases, and 4 bases had no gene match. The CDR3 covers 15 residues. The germline gives CDR1 MNHEY, CDR2 SVGAGI. CDR3 loop: CASSWDRAATGELFF. As DNA, the CDR3 is TGTGCCAGCAGTTGGGACAGGGCGGCCACCGGGGAGCTGTTTTTT.

The rearrangement uses TRBV6-5 and TRBJ2-2; TRBD1 is a possible D gene (6 bases). With 2 bases removed from V and 7 bases from J, the gap between germline ends came to 11 bases. Per the germline V gene, CDR1 is MNHEY and CDR2 is SVGAGI. This CDR3 comprises 14 residues. CDR3 DNA: TGTGCCAGCAGTTACCGCAGGGGCCGCGGGGAGCTGTTTTTT. Its translation is CASSYRRGRGELFF.

The gene calls are TRBV2 and TRBJ2-7, with 7 nucleotides matching TRBD1. Trimming took 6 bases from V and 7 from J; bases not matched to a gene: 6. Germline V CDR1 and CDR2: SNHLY, FYNNEI. This CDR3 has 12 residues. CDR3 sequence reads: CASREQGREQYF. The DNA for the CDR3 is TGTGCCAGCAGAGAACAGGGGCGGGAGCAGTACTTC.

The chain has TRBV15 and TRBJ2-7; D uncertain. CDR3 size: 14 residues. Germline lookup yields CDR1 LNHNV and CDR2 YYDKDF (reference sequence). Trimming removed 0 bases at V and 3 bases at J, with 9 bases between. Here the CDR3 reads CATSRDLESYEQYF. CDR3 bases: TGTGCCACCAGCAGAGATCTGGAGAGCTACGAGCAGTACTTC.